The clone carrying this T cell receptor beta chain came up once. Sorting gave populations that all exceeded 98% purity. Sequenced material consisted of expressed TCRB transcripts (all of the isolated RNA was reverse transcribed). The protocol was immunoSEQ multiplex PCR, while the TCRdb copy is restricted to in-frame clones and leaves out a portion. The table has under 300,000 clones, around 26% seen once; the top ten hold about 3.9%. This entry is derived from a study of beta chain features in type 1 diabetes. Study summary: Cells sorted and examined across all samples totaled approximately 100,000,000.

Unmatched junction bases numbered 13, after V lost 4 bases and J lost 8 bases. This CDR3 spans 17 amino acids. Germline V gene lookup returns CDR1 SGHRS and CDR2 YFSETQ. The sequence was collected from a man aged 30-40 years in good health. What was sequenced was central memory CD4+ T cells from blood. The chain carries TRBV5-1 and TRBJ2-1; TRBD2 matches at 12 bases. The CDR3 here is CASSMDPTSGSVDEQFF. In DNA form, the CDR3 reads TGCGCCAGCAGCATGGACCCGACTAGCGGGAGTGTCGATGAGCAGTTCTTC.